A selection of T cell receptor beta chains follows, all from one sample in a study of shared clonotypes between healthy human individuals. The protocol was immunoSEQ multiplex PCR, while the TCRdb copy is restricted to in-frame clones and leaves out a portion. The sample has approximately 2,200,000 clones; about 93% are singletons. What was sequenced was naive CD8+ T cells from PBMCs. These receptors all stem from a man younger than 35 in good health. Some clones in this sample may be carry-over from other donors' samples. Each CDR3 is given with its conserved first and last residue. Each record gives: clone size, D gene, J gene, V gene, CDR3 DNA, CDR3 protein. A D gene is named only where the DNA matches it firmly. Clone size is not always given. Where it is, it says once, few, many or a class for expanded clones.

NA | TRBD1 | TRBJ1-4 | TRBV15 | TGTGCCACCAGCAGAGATCATTTCCCAGGGACAGGGGCCGAAAAACTGTTTTTT | CATSRDHFPGTGAEKLFF
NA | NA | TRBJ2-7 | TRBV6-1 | TGTGCCAGCAGTCAGACAGGCGCAACCTACGAGCAGTACTTC | CASSQTGATYEQYF
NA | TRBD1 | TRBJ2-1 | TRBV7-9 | TGTGCCAGCAGCCGACAGGGGGCTCCCTCCTACAATGAGCAGTTCTTC | CASSRQGAPSYNEQFF
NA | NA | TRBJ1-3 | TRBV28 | TGTGCCAGCAGTTTAATAGGGAGTCCCTCTGGAAACACCATATATTTT | CASSLIGSPSGNTIYF
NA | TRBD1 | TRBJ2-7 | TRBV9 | TGTGCCAGCAGCGTAGCGGGGACAGGGGACGAGCAGTACTTC | CASSVAGTGDEQYF
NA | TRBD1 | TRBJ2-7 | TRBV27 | TGTGCCAGCAGTTTAGTTCAGGGGGCCTACGAGCAGTACTTC | CASSLVQGAYEQYF
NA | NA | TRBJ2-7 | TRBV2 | TGTGCCAGCAGTGAAGCAGGTCTAGCCGGCTACGAGCAGTACTTC | CASSEAGLAGYEQYF
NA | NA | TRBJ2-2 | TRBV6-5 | TGTGCCAGCAGTTACTCGAGGACAGGGAGGGCCGGGGAGCTGTTTTTT | CASSYSRTGRAGELFF
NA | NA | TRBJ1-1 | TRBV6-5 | NA | CASSSSTNLNTEAFF
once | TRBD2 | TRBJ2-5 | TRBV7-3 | TGTGCCAGCAGCTTAATAGCGGGGGAAGAGACCCAGTACTTC | CASSLIAGEETQYF
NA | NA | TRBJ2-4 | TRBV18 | TGTGCCAGCTCACCACCCGGCGGCCCCACCAAAAACATTCAGTACTTC | CASSPPGGPTKNIQYF
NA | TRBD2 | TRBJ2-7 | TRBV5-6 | TGTGCCAGCAGCTGGAGACTAGCGGGAGTTGTAGAGCAGTACTTC | CASSWRLAGVVEQYF
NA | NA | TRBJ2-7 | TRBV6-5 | TGTGCCAGCAGCCCAACAGGCTCCTACGAGCAGTACTTC | CASSPTGSYEQYF
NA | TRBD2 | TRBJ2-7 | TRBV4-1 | TGCGCCAGCAGCCAAGGGGGGGGCGAGCAGTACTTC | CASSQGGGEQYF
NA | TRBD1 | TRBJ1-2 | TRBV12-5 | TGTGCTAGTGGTCATACAACCCCAACGGGACAGGGGACCTATGGCTACACCTTC | CASGHTTPTGQGTYGYTF
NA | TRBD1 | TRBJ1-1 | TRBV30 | TGTGCCTGGACCCCCGGACAGGGGAAAGCTTTCTTT | CAWTPGQGKAFF
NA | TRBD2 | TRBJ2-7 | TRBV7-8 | TGTGCCAGCAGCTTAGGTCGTAGCGGGGGCTACGAGCAGTACTTC | CASSLGRSGGYEQYF
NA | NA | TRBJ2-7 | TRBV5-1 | TGCGCCAGCAGCCCCAACGGGGTAGAGCAGTACTTC | CASSPNGVEQYF
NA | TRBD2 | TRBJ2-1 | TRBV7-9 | TGTGCCAGCAGCTTCTACCTAGCGGGAGCTGACGAGCAGTTCTTC | CASSFYLAGADEQFF
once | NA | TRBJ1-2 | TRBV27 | TGTGCCAGCAGCCTATTCCCTCTTGTGGGGGGGATTGAGAGTGGCTACACCTTC | CASSLFPLVGGIESGYTF
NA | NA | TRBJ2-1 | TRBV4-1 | TGCGCCAGCAGCCAAGTTCGGGACTGGGACGACAATGAGCAGTTCTTC | CASSQVRDWDDNEQFF
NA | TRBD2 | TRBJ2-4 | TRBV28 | TGTGCCAGCAGTTTATCCCAGGGGGCTAGCGGGAGGGTAGCCAAAAACATTCAGTACTTC | CASSLSQGASGRVAKNIQYF
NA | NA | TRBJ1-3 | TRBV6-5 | TGTGCCAGCAGTTTGGGTCCTGGAAACACCATATATTTT | CASSLGPGNTIYF
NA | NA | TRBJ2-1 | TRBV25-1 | TGTGCCAGCAGTGAACGGAGCGGCTCCTACAATGAGCAGTTCTTC | CASSERSGSYNEQFF
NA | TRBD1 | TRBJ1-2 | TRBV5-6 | TGTGCCAGCAGCTCCCTTAGATTGACAGGGGGCAGCTATGGCTACACCTTC | CASSSLRLTGGSYGYTF
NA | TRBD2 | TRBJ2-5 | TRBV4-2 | TGTGCCAGCAGCCAAGAGGGACTAGCGGGGGCCCTGATCCAAGAGACCCAGTACTTC | CASSQEGLAGALIQETQYF
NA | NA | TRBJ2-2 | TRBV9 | TGTGCCAGCAGCGTTGGGGGGAACACCGGGGAGCTGTTTTTT | CASSVGGNTGELFF
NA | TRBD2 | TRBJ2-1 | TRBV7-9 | TGTGCCAGCAGCCCCGGGACTAGCGGGAGGTTGGACGAGCAGTTCTTC | CASSPGTSGRLDEQFF
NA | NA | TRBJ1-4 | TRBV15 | TGTGCCACCAGCAGAGTCCCCCTGGACGCAACTAATGAAAAACTGTTTTTT | CATSRVPLDATNEKLFF
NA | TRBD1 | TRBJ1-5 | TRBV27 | TGTGCCAGCAGTTCTAACAGGGGTCTCTGGGATCAGCCCCAGCATTTT | CASSSNRGLWDQPQHF
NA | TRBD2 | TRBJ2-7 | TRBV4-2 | TGTGCCAGCAGCCAAGATTTTCTGGTCCGGACTAGCGGTTACGAGCAGTACTTC | CASSQDFLVRTSGYEQYF
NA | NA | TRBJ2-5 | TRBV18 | TGTGCCAGCTCACCGGGACAACAGTACCAAGAGACCCAGTACTTC | CASSPGQQYQETQYF
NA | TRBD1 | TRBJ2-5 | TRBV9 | TGTGCCAGCAGCTCAGGGGGAGTGGTGGAGACCCAGTACTTC | CASSSGGVVETQYF